The T cell receptor (beta chain) described here comes from a study of cytomegalovirus exposure and HLA in healthy donors. Across the study: In an earlier analysis, around 100 million unique TCR beta sequences were found from 150 million to 200 million T cells.

Comments on this clone: Its antigen is undetermined.

While unrecorded immune exposures were likely, the donors were nominally healthy when sampled. V shed 1 base and J 4 bases; nucleotides not matched to a gene: 18. Germline lookup yields CDR1 LNHDA and CDR2 SQIVND (reference sequence). The CDR3 is 20 amino acids. Study outcomes and limitations: Confirmation was obtained in vitro that three CMV-associated chains are specific for CMV antigens.

The PCR was carried out with 60 Vbeta primers and 13 Jbeta primers. Assay used: immunoSEQ multiplex PCR; TCRdb lists only in-frame clones, some missing. This repertoire shows under 150,000 clones, approximately 80% found once; its top ten account for about 0.71%. The chain combines TRBV19 with TRBJ2-3; 9 bases are a match to TRBD1. The clonotype was recovered from a man aged 18 to 35 in good health and CMV-seronegative. Sequencing was carried out using PBMCs. CDR3 nucleotides: TGTGCCAGTAGTATAGTCACAGGGGGCGCATTTCCCTCCGGGGCAGATACGCAGTATTTT. Translated: CASSIVTGGAFPSGADTQYF.